This TCR beta chain stems from a study of regulatory T cells in long-lasting Graves disease. There are many counts of this clonotype. According to the study, TCR beta libraries were built with iRepertoire HTBI primers and CDR3-region Arm-PCR. One entry per CDR3 protein, called by TCRdb with MiXCR from the multiplex PCR reads. The sample includes about 450,000 distinct CDR3 sequences, 12% to 15% of them seen just once. As to time point: newly diagnosed GD, antithyroid drugs for less than 3 months. Researchers made the TCR library from RNA that was extracted from PBMCs. The same sample was also studied in work on T cells in Graves' hyperthyroidism and ophthalmopathy. This second report adds: In the blood, most expanded thyroid clonotypes above 0.001 appeared as well.

The sample consisted of peripheral blood mononuclear cells (PBMCs), taken at new diagnosis, from a patient treated with antithyroid drugs. This clonotype was obtained from a woman aged 45 to 65 with Graves disease.

The CDR3 spells CASTSTYEQYF. In DNA, the CDR3 is TGTGCCAGCACCTCTACCTACGAGCAGTACTTC. The rearrangement links TRBV28 to TRBJ2-7; D not certain. CDR3 length: 11 amino acids. The V gene's germline CDR1 is MDHEN and CDR2 SYDVKM. Trimming left V 7 bases short and J 2 bases short, with 6 bases between.